This passage covers 21 T cell receptor beta chains from one sample sequenced in a study of blood T cells in healthy people across ages. Then a second PCR, running about 6 to 12 cycles, was carried out with a sample-barcoded 5' primer and a J-beta primer mix. A single record per CDR3 protein comes from TCRdb applying MiXCR to the 5' RACE reads. The sample includes over a million distinct CDR3 sequences, roughly 43% of them seen just once. The sequenced sample consisted of blood. All receptors derive from a woman aged 18-30 years in good health.

A note on this clonotype: A single base separates this from a much larger clone, so it may be a read error. The chain combines TRBV4-1 with TRBJ1-2; D not resolved. The V gene's germline CDR1 is MGHRA and CDR2 YSYEKL. The length of the CDR3 is 16 residues. V lost 0 bases and J 0 bases, leaving 11 bases between the germline ends. This chain's CDR3 is CASSQDSGRPNYGYTF. CDR3 nucleotide sequence: TGCGCCAGCAGCCAAGATTCTGGGAGGCCTAACTATGGCTACACCTTC.

The V gene is TRBV11-1, the J gene TRBJ1-1; D is ambiguous. The germline gives CDR1 SGHAT, CDR2 FQDESV (reference sequence). The germline V and J ends were trimmed by 1 base and 0 bases, with 18 bases remaining between them. This CDR3 spans 18 amino acids. The CDR3 nucleotides read TGTGCCAGCAGCTTAGACTCGCCTCCTTTTGTGATGAACACTGAAGCTTTCTTT. Translating it yields CASSLDSPPFVMNTEAFF.

This clonotype was picked up a small number of times. This chain links TRBV11-2 with TRBJ2-4, with TRBD1 matching over 10 bases. The V segment lost 4 bases and the J segment 0 bases; nucleotides outside the gene matches: 3. CDR1 is SGHAT, CDR2 FQNNGV, per germline. The CDR3 totals 16 residues. CDR3 sequence: CASSSGQGGAKNIQYF. The CDR3 region has the DNA TGTGCCAGCAGCTCAGGACAGGGGGGAGCCAAAAACATTCAGTACTTC.

This clonotype was counted a few times. DNA for the CDR3: TGCAGTGCTAGAGAGAGGGGCGGGGATACGCAGTATTTT. It yields the protein CSARERGGDTQYF. This rearrangement joins TRBV20-1 to TRBJ2-3; TRBD1 or TRBD2 may be the D gene (5 bases each). Looked up from germline, CDR1 is DFQATT and CDR2 is SNEGSKA (reference sequence). V was cut by 0 bases and J by 6 bases, with 10 bases left in between. This CDR3 has 13 amino acids.

This clonotype was seen a few times. The chain links TRBV20-1 to TRBJ1-4, with 8 bases matching TRBD1. With 6 bases clipped from V and 7 bases from J, the junction kept 4 bases outside the gene matches. This CDR3 comprises 12 residues. Per germline, CDR1 DFQATT and CDR2 SNEGSKA (reference sequence). CDR3 region: CSAEDRAEKLFF. CDR3 sequence (DNA): TGCAGTGCCGAGGACAGGGCTGAAAAACTGTTTTTT.

The chain links TRBV7-2 to TRBJ1-2; 7 bases agree with TRBD1. Per germline, CDR1 SGHTA and CDR2 FQGNSA. This CDR3 spans 13 amino acids. The junction had 7 bases not matched to a gene; V was cut back by 4 bases and J by 8 bases. This CDR3 reads CASSYRQGLGYTF. The CDR3 nucleotides read TGTGCCAGCAGCTATCGACAGGGTTTAGGCTACACCTTC.

The genes are TRBV20-1 and TRBJ2-1, with 11 bases aligning to TRBD2. CDR1 and CDR2 (germline): DFQATT, SNEGSKA (reference sequence). The CDR3 length is 15 residues. V lost 8 bases, J lost 5 bases, and 11 bases stayed unmatched. This CDR3 is CSPCGTSGLNNEQFF. CDR3 coding DNA: TGCAGTCCCTGTGGGACTAGCGGACTCAACAATGAGCAGTTCTTC.

This rearrangement joins TRBV20-1 to TRBJ2-7, with TRBD1 matching 8 bases. The J segment lost 6 bases and the V segment lost 6 bases, leaving 10 bases of the junction unmatched. The CDR3 runs to 13 residues. Per the germline V gene, CDR1 is DFQATT and CDR2 is SNEGSKA (reference sequence). CDR3 in amino acids: CSANSPGTGEQYF. DNA for the CDR3: TGCAGTGCAAACTCCCCCGGGACAGGCGAGCAGTACTTC.

This chain's CDR3 is CASRLTGSNEKLFF. CDR3 nucleotide sequence: TGTGCCAGCAGACTGACAGGCAGTAATGAAAAACTGTTTTTT. This sequence joins TRBV12-3 or TRBV12-4 and TRBJ1-4; D may be TRBD1 (6 bases). CDR3 size: 14 residues. V was clipped by 6 bases and J by 4 bases, with 12 bases between them.

The V gene is TRBV12-3 or TRBV12-4, the J gene TRBJ2-7, with TRBD2 matching over 8 bases. V trimming: 6 bases; J trimming: 4 bases; junction bases outside the gene matches: 8. The CDR3 runs 14 residues. For the CDR3, the DNA is TGTGCCAGCAGCCCCCGAGCGGGAGTGTACGAGCAGTACTTC. Translated, it gives CASSPRAGVYEQYF.

The rearrangement links TRBV3-1 to TRBJ2-3; D not certain. Germline V CDR1 and CDR2: LGHDT, YNNKEL (reference sequence). The CDR3 spans 14 residues. The V end was cut by 0 bases, the J end by 8 bases, with 12 bases between. As DNA, the CDR3 is TGTGCCAGCAGCCAAGATCTGCAGATTACTACGCAGTATTTT. Its protein is CASSQDLQITTQYF.

The rearrangement links TRBV27 to TRBJ1-5; the D gene is possibly TRBD1 (6 bases). The CDR3 is 14 residues long. V dropped 6 bases and J dropped 7 bases, with 16 bases sitting between them. The germline CDR1 and CDR2 sequences are MNHEY and SMNVEV (reference sequence). The DNA of the CDR3 is TGTGCCAGCAGAATAGGGGGGATTGGGCAGCCCCAGCATTTT. It is translated as CASRIGGIGQPQHF.

This clonotype was found a few times. The rearrangement joins TRBV24-1 to TRBJ1-1; 8 bases align to TRBD1. The CDR3 length is 14 residues. The V gene's germline CDR1 is KGHDR and CDR2 SFDVKD. Germline trimming cut 8 bases from V and 3 bases from J; bases unmatched to any gene: 7. CDR3 DNA sequence: TGTGCCACCAAATCGACAGGGGCGGACACTGAAGCTTTCTTT. Protein product: CATKSTGADTEAFF.

This clonotype was recorded a few times. CDR3 sequence reads: CASSPPIFNPNYGYTF. As DNA, the CDR3 is TGTGCCAGCAGTCCGCCAATATTTAACCCTAACTATGGCTACACCTTC. The genes are TRBV7-9 and TRBJ1-2, with D unresolved. V was cut by 6 bases and J by 0 bases, with 17 bases left in between. The CDR3 contains 16 residues. Germline lookup yields CDR1 SEHNR and CDR2 FQNEAQ (reference sequence).

The rearrangement joins TRBV13 to TRBJ2-7; D gene ambiguous. V was shortened by 2 bases and J by 2 bases, with 10 bases between the two germline ends. Germline CDR1 reads PRHDT; CDR2 reads FYEKMQ (reference sequence). The CDR3 has 14 residues. CDR3 DNA: TGTGCCAGCAGCTTAATTACAGAAACCTACGAGCAGTACTTC. Its protein is CASSLITETYEQYF.

This chain uses TRBV6-5 with TRBJ1-5; tentative D call: TRBD1 (6 bases). V dropped 0 bases and J dropped 4 bases, with 10 bases sitting between them. CDR3 size: 15 residues. Germline-derived CDR1 and CDR2 are MNHEY and SVGAGI. The CDR3 DNA sequence: TGTGCCAGCAGTTACTCAGGACAGAAGAATCAGCCCCAGCATTTT. Translation: CASSYSGQKNQPQHF.

V gene TRBV9 combines with J gene TRBJ2-5, with a weak D call TRBD1 (5 bases). Germline assignment: CDR1 SGDLS and CDR2 YYNGEE. The CDR3 consists of 16 residues. Trimming took 0 bases from V and 2 from J, leaving 14 bases between them. The CDR3 spells CASSVEPDSYQETQYF. The CDR3 region has the DNA TGTGCCAGCAGCGTAGAGCCAGACAGCTATCAAGAGACCCAGTACTTC.

The chain carries TRBV20-1 and TRBJ2-3; 14 bases line up with TRBD2. The V and J ends lost 5 bases and 2 bases, in that order; junction bases with no gene match: 6. The length of the CDR3 is 16 residues. Germline CDR1 DFQATT, CDR2 SNEGSKA (reference sequence). CDR3 amino acids: CSAPGTSGRDTDTQYF. DNA for the CDR3: TGCAGTGCTCCAGGGACTAGCGGGAGAGACACAGATACGCAGTATTTT.

CDR3 loop: CASSFSTLDEEAFF. CDR3 DNA: TGTGCCAGCAGTTTTTCCACCTTGGACGAAGAAGCTTTCTTT. The chain uses TRBV12-3 or TRBV12-4 and TRBJ1-1; D gene unclear. This CDR3 has 14 residues. Trimming left V 3 bases short and J 8 bases short, with 16 bases between.

The V and J genes are TRBV15 and TRBJ2-3, with 7 bases identical to TRBD2. Losses at the gene ends were 1 base for V and 4 bases for J; bases not matched to a gene: 8. CDR1 is LNHNV and CDR2 is YYDKDF in the germline V gene (reference sequence). This CDR3 is built from 16 residues. CDR3 residues: CATSRAFAGAADTQYF. The DNA for the CDR3 is TGTGCCACCAGCAGAGCGTTTGCGGGAGCTGCAGATACGCAGTATTTT. The entire variable domain, with the rest obtained from reference TRBV15 and TRBJ2-3, is as follows: DAMVIQNPRYQVTQFGKPVTLSCSQTLNHNVMYWYQQKSSQAPKLLFHYYDKDFNNEADTPDNFQSRRPNTSFCFLDIRSPGLGDTAMYLCATSRAFAGAADTQYFGPGTRLTVL.

The V call is TRBV28, the J call TRBJ2-1; 12 bases map to TRBD2. The trim removed 4 bases at V and 3 bases at J, leaving 4 bases unmatched. Germline assignment: CDR1 MDHEN and CDR2 SYDVKM. The CDR3 is made up of 16 amino acids. For the CDR3, the DNA is TGTGCCAGCAGTTCCCTAGCGGGAGGGTACTACAATGAGCAGTTCTTC. This codes for CASSSLAGGYYNEQFF.